This T cell receptor beta chain is from a study of blood T cell repertoires in COVID-19. The germline V gene encodes CDR1 MDHEN and CDR2 SYDVKM. This CDR3 has 13 residues. After removal of 8 bases from V and 3 bases from J, the junction contained 3 bases not matched to a gene. Assay used: immunoSEQ multiplex PCR; TCRdb lists only in-frame clones, some missing. The repertoire holds about 55,000 clones, with about 88% as singletons. The receptor was isolated from a man aged 55 to 70 with active COVID-19. V gene TRBV28 combines with J gene TRBJ2-7; 11 bases agree with TRBD2. The material sequenced was peripheral blood. The DNA for the CDR3 is TGTGCCAGCTCAACTAGCGGGAGCTACGAGCAGTACTTC. Protein sequence: CASSTSGSYEQYF.